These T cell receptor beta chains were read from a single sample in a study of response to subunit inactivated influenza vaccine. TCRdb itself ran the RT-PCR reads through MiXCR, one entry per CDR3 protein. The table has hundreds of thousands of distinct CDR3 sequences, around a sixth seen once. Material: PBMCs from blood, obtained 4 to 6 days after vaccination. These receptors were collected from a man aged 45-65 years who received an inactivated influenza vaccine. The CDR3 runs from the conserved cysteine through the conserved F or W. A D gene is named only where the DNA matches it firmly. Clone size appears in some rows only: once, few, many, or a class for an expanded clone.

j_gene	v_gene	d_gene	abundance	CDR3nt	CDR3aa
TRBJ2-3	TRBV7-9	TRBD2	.	TGTGCCAGCAGCTTAGAGGGCGGGAGCGGCGATACGCAGTATTTT	CASSLEGGSGDTQYF
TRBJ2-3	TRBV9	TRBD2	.	TGTGCCAGCAGCGTAGTGGCTAGCGGGAGGACAGATACGCAGTATTTT	CASSVVASGRTDTQYF
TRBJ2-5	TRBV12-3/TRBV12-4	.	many	TGTGCCAGCAGCCCGGGACACCAAGAGACCCAGTACTTC	CASSPGHQETQYF
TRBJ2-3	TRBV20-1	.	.	TGCAGTGCTAGAGATTTAGGGCGGTCGACAGATACGCAGTATTTT	CSARDLGRSTDTQYF
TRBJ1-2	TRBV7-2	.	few	TGTGCCAGCAGCTTAGTAGAGGGTCAGACCCTAGGCTACACCTTC	CASSLVEGQTLGYTF
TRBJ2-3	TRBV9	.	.	TGTGCCAGCAGCGCGCCGTATATAGATACGCAGTATTTT	CASSAPYIDTQYF
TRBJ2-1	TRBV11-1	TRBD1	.	TGTGCCAGCAGCTTAAGCGTCCAGGGGGCAAGCAATGAGCAGTTCTTC	CASSLSVQGASNEQFF
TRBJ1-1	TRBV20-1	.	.	TGCAGTGCTAGTACAGGGTACTCTGAAGCTTTCTTT	CSASTGYSEAFF
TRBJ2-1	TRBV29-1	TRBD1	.	TGCAGCGTTGATGTGGACAGGGGTTACAATGAGCAGTTCTTC	CSVDVDRGYNEQFF
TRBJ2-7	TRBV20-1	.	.	TGCAGTGCTAGATTCCCGCAGAGCTCCTACGAGCAGTACTTC	CSARFPQSSYEQYF
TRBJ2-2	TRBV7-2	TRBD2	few	TGTGCCAGCAGCTTGACTAGCTGGAACACCGGGGAGCTGTTTTTT	CASSLTSWNTGELFF
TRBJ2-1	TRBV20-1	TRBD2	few	TGCAGTGCTCCTAGCGGGGGGGCCTCTGATGAGCAGTTCTTC	CSAPSGGASDEQFF
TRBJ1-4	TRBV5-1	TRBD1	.	TGCGCCAGCAGCTTGGGACAGGGCTCAACTAATGAAAAACTGTTTTTT	CASSLGQGSTNEKLFF